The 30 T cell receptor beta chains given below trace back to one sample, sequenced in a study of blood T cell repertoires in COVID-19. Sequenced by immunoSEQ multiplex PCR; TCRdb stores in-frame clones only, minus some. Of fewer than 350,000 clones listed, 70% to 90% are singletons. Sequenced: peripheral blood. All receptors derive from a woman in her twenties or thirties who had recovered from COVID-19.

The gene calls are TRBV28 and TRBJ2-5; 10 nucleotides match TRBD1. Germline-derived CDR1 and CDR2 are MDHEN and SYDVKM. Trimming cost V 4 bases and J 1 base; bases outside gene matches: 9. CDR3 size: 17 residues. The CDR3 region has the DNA TGTGCCAGCAGTTCGCCCAGACAGGGGGCGCTCCAAGAGACCCAGTACTTC. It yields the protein CASSSPRQGALQETQYF.

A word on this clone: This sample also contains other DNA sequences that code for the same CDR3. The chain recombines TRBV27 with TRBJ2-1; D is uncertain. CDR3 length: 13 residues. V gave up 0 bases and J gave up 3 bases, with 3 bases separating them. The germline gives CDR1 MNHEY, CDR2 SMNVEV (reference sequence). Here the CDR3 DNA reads TGTGCCAGCAGTTTATCTCTCTACAATGAGCAGTTCTTC. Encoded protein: CASSLSLYNEQFF.

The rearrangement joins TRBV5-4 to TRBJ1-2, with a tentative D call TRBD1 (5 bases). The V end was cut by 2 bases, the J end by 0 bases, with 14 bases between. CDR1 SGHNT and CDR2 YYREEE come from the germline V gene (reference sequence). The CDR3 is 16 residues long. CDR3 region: CASSFPRGEANYGYTF. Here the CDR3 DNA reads TGTGCCAGCAGCTTCCCCCGGGGGGAAGCTAACTATGGCTACACCTTC. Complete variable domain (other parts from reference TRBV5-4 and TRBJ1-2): ETGVTQSPTHLIKTRGQQVTLRCSSQSGHNTVSWYQQALGQGPQFIFQYYREEENGRGNFPPRFSGLQFPNYSSELNVNALELDDSALYLCASSFPRGEANYGYTFGSGTRLTVV.

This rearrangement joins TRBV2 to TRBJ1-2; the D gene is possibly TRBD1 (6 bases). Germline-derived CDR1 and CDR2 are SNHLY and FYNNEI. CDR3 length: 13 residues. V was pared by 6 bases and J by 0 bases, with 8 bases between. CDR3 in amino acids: CASSYRANYGYTF. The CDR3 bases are TGTGCCAGCAGCTACAGGGCTAACTATGGCTACACCTTC.

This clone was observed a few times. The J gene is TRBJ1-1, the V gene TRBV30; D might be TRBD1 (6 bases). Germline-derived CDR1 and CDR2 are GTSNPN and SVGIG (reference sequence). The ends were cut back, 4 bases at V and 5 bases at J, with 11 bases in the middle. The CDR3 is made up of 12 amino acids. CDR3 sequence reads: CAWNRDRTEAFF. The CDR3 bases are TGTGCCTGGAACAGGGATCGGACTGAAGCTTTCTTT.

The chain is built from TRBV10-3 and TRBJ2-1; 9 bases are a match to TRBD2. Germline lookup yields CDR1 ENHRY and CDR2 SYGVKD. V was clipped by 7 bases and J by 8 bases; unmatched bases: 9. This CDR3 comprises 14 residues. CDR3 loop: CAITPGLAADEQFF. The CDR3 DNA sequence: TGTGCCATCACCCCGGGACTAGCCGCGGATGAGCAGTTCTTC.

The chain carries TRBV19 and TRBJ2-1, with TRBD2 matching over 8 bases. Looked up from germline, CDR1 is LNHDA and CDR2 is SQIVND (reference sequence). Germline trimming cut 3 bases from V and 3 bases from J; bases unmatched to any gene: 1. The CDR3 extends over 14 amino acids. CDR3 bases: TGTGCCAGTAGTATGAGCGGGGGCTACAATGAGCAGTTCTTC. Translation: CASSMSGGYNEQFF.

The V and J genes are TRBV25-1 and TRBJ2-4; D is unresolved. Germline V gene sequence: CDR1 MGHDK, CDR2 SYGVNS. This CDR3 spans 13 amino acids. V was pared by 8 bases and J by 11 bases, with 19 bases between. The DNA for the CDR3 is TGTGCCAGCGGTCCCGCCACTCGGAGTGTTCAGTACTTC. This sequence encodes CASGPATRSVQYF. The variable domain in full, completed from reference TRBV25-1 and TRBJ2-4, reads EADIYQTPRYLVIGTGKKITLECSQTMGHDKMYWYQQDPGMELHLIHYSYGVNSTEKGDLSSESTVSRIRTEHFPLTLESARPSHTSQYLCASGPATRSVQYFGAGTRLSVL.

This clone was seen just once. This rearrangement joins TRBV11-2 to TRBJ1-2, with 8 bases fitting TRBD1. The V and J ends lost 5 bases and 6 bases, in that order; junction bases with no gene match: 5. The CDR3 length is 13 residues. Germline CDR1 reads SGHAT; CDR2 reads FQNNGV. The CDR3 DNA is TGTGCCAGCAGCCTGGACAGGGTTGATGGCTACACCTTC. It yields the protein CASSLDRVDGYTF.

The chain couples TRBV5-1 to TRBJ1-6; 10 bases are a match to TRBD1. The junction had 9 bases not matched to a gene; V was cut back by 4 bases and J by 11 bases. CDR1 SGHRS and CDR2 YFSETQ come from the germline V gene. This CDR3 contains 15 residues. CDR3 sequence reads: CASSKGQGQGTPLHF. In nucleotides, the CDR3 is TGCGCCAGCAGCAAGGGACAGGGGCAAGGAACACCCCTCCACTTT.

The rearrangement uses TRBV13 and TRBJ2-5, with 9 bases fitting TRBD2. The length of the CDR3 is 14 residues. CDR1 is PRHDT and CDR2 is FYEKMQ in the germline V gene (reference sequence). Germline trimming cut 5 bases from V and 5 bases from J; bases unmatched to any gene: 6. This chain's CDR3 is CASSGVLAGETQYF. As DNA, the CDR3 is TGTGCCAGCAGCGGGGTCCTAGCGGGGGAGACCCAGTACTTC.

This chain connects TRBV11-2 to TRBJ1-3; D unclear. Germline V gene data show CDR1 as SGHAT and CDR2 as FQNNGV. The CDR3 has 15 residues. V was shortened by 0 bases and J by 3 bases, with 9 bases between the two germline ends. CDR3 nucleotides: TGTGCCAGCAGCTTAGATGGGAGTCTTGGAAACACCATATATTTT. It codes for CASSLDGSLGNTIYF.

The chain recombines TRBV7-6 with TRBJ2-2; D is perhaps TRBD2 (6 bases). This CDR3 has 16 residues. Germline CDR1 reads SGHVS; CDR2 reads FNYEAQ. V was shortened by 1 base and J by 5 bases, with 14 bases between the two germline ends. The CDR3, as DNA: TGTGCCAGCAGCTTAGAGAGCAGCGGGTTTACCGGGGAGCTGTTTTTT. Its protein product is CASSLESSGFTGELFF.

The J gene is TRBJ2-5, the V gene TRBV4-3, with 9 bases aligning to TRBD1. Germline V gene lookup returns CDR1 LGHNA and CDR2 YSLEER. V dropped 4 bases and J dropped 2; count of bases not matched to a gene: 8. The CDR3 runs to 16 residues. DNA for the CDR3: TGCGCCAGCAGCCCGCACCCGGGACAGGGTCAAGAGACCCAGTACTTC. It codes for CASSPHPGQGQETQYF.

This chain's CDR3 is CASAGIPLGMVGYTF. The CDR3 region has the DNA TGTGCCAGCGCAGGGATTCCTCTGGGTATGGTGGGCTACACCTTC. J is TRBJ1-2 and V is TRBV27, with D perhaps TRBD1 (5 bases). The V end was cut by 8 bases, the J end by 8 bases, with 24 bases between. Germline CDR1 reads MNHEY; CDR2 reads SMNVEV (reference sequence). This CDR3 has 15 amino acids.

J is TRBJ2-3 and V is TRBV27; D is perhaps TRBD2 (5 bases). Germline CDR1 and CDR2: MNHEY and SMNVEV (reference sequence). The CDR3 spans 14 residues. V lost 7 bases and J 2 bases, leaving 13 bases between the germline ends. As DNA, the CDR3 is TGTGCCAGCAATGAGGGCGAGGCCACAGATACGCAGTATTTT. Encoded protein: CASNEGEATDTQYF.

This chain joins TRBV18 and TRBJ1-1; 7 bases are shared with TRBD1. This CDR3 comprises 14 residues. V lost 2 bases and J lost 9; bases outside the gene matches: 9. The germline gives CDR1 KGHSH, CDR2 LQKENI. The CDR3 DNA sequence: TGTGCCAGCTCACCAGGGGCAGGGGGTCTTCAAGCTTTCTTT. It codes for CASSPGAGGLQAFF.

CDR3 amino acids: CASSSTAQGRPYGYTF. Here the CDR3 DNA reads TGTGCCAGCAGCTCCACTGCGCAGGGGCGACCCTATGGCTACACCTTC. V and J are TRBV7-2 and TRBJ1-2, with D possibly being TRBD1 (6 bases). Trimming took off 4 bases at V and 4 bases at J, with 19 bases between the two ends. Germline CDR1 SGHTA, CDR2 FQGNSA. CDR3 length: 16 amino acids.

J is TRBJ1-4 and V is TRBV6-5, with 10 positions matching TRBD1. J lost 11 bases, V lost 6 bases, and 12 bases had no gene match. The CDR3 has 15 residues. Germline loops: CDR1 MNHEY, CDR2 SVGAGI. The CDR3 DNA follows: TGTGCCAGCAGGCTAAGCGGGGGACAGGGGTTCAAACTGTTTTTT. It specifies CASRLSGGQGFKLFF.

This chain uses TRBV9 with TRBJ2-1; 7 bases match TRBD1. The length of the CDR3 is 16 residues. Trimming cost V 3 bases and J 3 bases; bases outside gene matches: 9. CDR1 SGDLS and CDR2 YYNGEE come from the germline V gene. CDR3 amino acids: CASSGEGGTYYNEQFF. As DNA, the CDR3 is TGTGCCAGCAGCGGTGAAGGGGGCACTTACTACAATGAGCAGTTCTTC. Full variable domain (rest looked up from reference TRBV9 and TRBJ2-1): DSGVTQTPKHLITATGQRVTLRCSPRSGDLSVYWYQQSLDQGLQFLIQYYNGEERAKGNILERFSAQQFPDLHSELNLSSLELGDSALYFCASSGEGGTYYNEQFFGPGTRLTVL.

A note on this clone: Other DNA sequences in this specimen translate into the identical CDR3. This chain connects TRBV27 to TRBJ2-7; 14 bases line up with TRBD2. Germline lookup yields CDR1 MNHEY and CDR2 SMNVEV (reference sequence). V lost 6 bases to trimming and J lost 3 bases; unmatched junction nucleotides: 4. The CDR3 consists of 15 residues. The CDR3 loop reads CASSRLAGGIYEQYF. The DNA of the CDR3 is TGTGCCAGCAGCCGACTAGCGGGAGGGATCTACGAGCAGTACTTC.

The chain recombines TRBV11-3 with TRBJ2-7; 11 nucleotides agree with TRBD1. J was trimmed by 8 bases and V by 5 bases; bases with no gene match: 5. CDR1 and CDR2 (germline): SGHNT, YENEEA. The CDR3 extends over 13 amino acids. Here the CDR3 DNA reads TGTGCCAGCAGCCTGGGACAGGGGGTCAAGCAGTACTTC. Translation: CASSLGQGVKQYF.

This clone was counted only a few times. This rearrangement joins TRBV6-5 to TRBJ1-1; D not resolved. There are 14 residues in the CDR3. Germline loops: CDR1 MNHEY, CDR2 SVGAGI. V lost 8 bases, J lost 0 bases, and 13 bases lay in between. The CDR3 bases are TGTGCCAGCTATCCAGGAAGGCTGAACACTGAAGCTTTCTTT. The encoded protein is CASYPGRLNTEAFF.

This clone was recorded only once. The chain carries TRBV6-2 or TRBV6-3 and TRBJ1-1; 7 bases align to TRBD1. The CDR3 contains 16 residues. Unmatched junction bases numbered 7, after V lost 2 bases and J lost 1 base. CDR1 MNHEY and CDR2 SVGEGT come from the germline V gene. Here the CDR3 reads CASSYVQGKKNTEAFF. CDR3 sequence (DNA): TGTGCCAGCAGTTACGTACAGGGGAAAAAGAACACTGAAGCTTTCTTT.

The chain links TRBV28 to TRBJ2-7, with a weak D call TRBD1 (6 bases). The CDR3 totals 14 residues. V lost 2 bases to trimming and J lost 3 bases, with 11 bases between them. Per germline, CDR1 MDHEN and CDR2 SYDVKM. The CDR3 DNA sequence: TGTGCCAGCAGTTTACCTCAGGGGAGCTACGAGCAGTACTTC. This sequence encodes CASSLPQGSYEQYF.

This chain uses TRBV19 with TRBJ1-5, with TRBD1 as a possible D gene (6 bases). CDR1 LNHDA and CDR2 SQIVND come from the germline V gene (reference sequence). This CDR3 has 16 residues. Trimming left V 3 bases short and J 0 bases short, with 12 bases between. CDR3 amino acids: CASSMGTSFSNQPQHF. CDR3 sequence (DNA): TGTGCCAGTAGTATGGGGACATCTTTTAGCAATCAGCCCCAGCATTTT.

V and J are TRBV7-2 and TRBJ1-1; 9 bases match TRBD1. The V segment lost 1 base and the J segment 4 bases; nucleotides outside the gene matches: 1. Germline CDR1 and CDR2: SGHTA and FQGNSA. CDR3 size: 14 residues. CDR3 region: CASSLDRGLTEAFF. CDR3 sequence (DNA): TGTGCCAGCAGCTTAGACAGGGGGCTCACTGAAGCTTTCTTT.

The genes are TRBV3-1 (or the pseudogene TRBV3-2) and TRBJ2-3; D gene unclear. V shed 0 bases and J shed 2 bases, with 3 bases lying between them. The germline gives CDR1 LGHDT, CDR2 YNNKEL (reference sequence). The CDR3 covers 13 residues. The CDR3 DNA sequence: TGTGCCAGCAGCCAAGATCTCACAGATACGCAGTATTTT. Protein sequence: CASSQDLTDTQYF.

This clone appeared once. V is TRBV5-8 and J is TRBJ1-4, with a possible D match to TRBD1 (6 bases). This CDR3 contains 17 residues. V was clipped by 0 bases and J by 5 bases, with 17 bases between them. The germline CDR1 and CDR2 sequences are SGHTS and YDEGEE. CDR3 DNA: TGTGCCAGCAGCTTGGGGACACTAAGGGGGAGCAATGAAAAACTGTTTTTT. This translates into CASSLGTLRGSNEKLFF.

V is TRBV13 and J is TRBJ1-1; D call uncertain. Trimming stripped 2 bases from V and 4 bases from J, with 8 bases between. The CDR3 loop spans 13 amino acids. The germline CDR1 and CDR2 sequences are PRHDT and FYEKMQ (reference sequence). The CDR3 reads CASSLSSGTEAFF. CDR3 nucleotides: TGTGCCAGCAGCTTATCCAGTGGCACTGAAGCTTTCTTT.